Detailed here is one T cell receptor (beta chain). A read error is the likely source, as a far larger clone sits one nucleotide away. V was clipped by 9 bases and J by 7 bases, with 19 bases between them. From germline, CDR1 is MDHEN and CDR2 SYDVKM. The CDR3 has 13 residues. The data belong to a study of prognosis after radiotherapy for stage I lung cancer. Using two-round multiplex PCR, the authors amplified TCR beta CDR3 from genomic DNA. Individual primers that were specific to each TRBV and TRBJ gene served in first-round PCR. TCRdb itself ran the multiplex PCR reads through MiXCR, one entry per CDR3 protein. There are around 19,000 distinct CDR3 sequences in the sample; approximately 50% occur only once, and 25% to 30% lies in the top ten.

The material was PBMCs, obtained before or after stereotactic body radiation therapy (not recorded which). The sequence derives from a donor aged 50 or older with non-small cell lung cancer. The chain carries TRBV28 and TRBJ2-7; D not certain. The CDR3 sequence is CASIPVAYNEQYF. As DNA, the CDR3 is TGTGCCAGTATCCCGGTGGCCTACAATGAGCAGTACTTC.